The rows below give T cell receptor beta chains drawn from one sample of a study of human T cells and chemical hapten exposure. One entry per CDR3 protein, called by TCRdb with MiXCR from the RACE reads. The data hold tens of thousands of distinct CDR3 sequences, with around 9.4% observed a single time. Sequenced material: whole blood, taken in connection with sensitization to the hapten diphenylcyclopropenone (DPC). Receptor source: a woman between 50 and 59 years old with alopecia areata. Some clones in this sample may be carry-over from other donors' samples. Both conserved end residues are part of each CDR3. Each record gives: CDR3 DNA, CDR3 protein, V gene, clone size, J gene, D gene. The D gene is left open where the match is weak. The size of a clone is reported for some rows only, either as once, few or many, or as a class for expanded clones.

cdr3_nt: TGTGCCAGCTCACCAGATGTCGGGGCCCCAGAGGAAAAACTGTTTTTT; cdr3_aa: CASSPDVGAPEEKLFF; v_call: TRBV18; clone_size: many; j_call: TRBJ1-4; d_call: NA
cdr3_nt: TGCAGCACGGAGGAAACAGATACGCAGTATTTT; cdr3_aa: CSTEETDTQYF; v_call: TRBV29-1; clone_size: few; j_call: TRBJ2-3; d_call: NA
cdr3_nt: TGTGCCAGCAGCTTGCTGAGTTGGGGCAGGGGAACTGAAGCTTTCTTT; cdr3_aa: CASSLLSWGRGTEAFF; v_call: TRBV5-8; clone_size: few; j_call: TRBJ1-1; d_call: NA
cdr3_nt: TGTGCCAGCAGCCAAGGCAGCTATCAGCCCCAGCATTTT; cdr3_aa: CASSQGSYQPQHF; v_call: TRBV3-1; clone_size: many; j_call: TRBJ1-5; d_call: NA
cdr3_nt: TGTGCCAGCAGTTACTCAAGTCGACAGGGAGGAAACTCACCCCTCCACTTT; cdr3_aa: CASSYSSRQGGNSPLHF; v_call: TRBV6-5; clone_size: few; j_call: TRBJ1-6; d_call: TRBD1
cdr3_nt: TGTGCCAGCACCCCTCGCCCCCGAGCGAACACTGAAGCTTTCTTT; cdr3_aa: CASTPRPRANTEAFF; v_call: TRBV6-2/TRBV6-3; clone_size: few; j_call: TRBJ1-1; d_call: NA
cdr3_nt: TGTGCCAGCAGTTACGGGCGGGGGAGCCCTGGAAACACCATATATTTT; cdr3_aa: CASSYGRGSPGNTIYF; v_call: TRBV6-6; clone_size: many; j_call: TRBJ1-3; d_call: NA
cdr3_nt: TGTGCCAGCAGCTTAGCCAGAAACTATGGCTACACCTTC; cdr3_aa: CASSLARNYGYTF; v_call: TRBV7-9; clone_size: many; j_call: TRBJ1-2; d_call: NA
cdr3_nt: TGTGCCAGCAGCTTCGACAGAAACCCCTCTGGAAACACCATATATTTT; cdr3_aa: CASSFDRNPSGNTIYF; v_call: TRBV7-6; clone_size: many; j_call: TRBJ1-3; d_call: NA
cdr3_nt: TGTGCCAGCAGCCAACGAACAGGGATGATGACTGAAGCTTTCTTT; cdr3_aa: CASSQRTGMMTEAFF; v_call: TRBV13; clone_size: few; j_call: TRBJ1-1; d_call: NA
cdr3_nt: TGTGCCAGCAGTGCCAGAGTAGGGGGCACAGATACGCAGTATTTT; cdr3_aa: CASSARVGGTDTQYF; v_call: TRBV28; clone_size: few; j_call: TRBJ2-3; d_call: NA
cdr3_nt: TGTGCCAGCTCTGCGGACAGGGGCACTGAAGCTTTCTTT; cdr3_aa: CASSADRGTEAFF; v_call: TRBV18; clone_size: many; j_call: TRBJ1-1; d_call: TRBD1
cdr3_nt: TGTGCCAGCAGTGAGGGGCCGTACGAAGCTTTCTTT; cdr3_aa: CASSEGPYEAFF; v_call: TRBV25-1; clone_size: NA; j_call: TRBJ1-1; d_call: NA